This entry describes one T cell receptor (beta chain). The antigen is unknown. Profiled with immunoSEQ multiplex PCR; TCRdb holds only in-frame clones, not every one. The sample holds 55,000 to 90,000 clones, about 83% seen once. The sample comes from a study of T cell responses to AZD1222 COVID-19 vaccine. Study findings and constraints: Donors, mostly white British, included more females; clonal diversity was possibly underestimated.

The V and J ends lost 2 bases and 2 bases respectively, with 11 bases between them. Germline V gene lookup returns CDR1 SGHVS and CDR2 FQNEAQ. The CDR3 covers 15 residues. The J gene is TRBJ2-3, the V gene TRBV7-8; D is possibly TRBD2 (6 bases). The sample here was peripheral blood, taken on day 0 of AZD1222 vaccination. The sequence was collected from an adult in good health. The CDR3 protein is CASSLRERATDTQYF. The CDR3 nucleotides are TGTGCCAGCAGCTTACGTGAGCGGGCCACAGATACGCAGTATTTT.